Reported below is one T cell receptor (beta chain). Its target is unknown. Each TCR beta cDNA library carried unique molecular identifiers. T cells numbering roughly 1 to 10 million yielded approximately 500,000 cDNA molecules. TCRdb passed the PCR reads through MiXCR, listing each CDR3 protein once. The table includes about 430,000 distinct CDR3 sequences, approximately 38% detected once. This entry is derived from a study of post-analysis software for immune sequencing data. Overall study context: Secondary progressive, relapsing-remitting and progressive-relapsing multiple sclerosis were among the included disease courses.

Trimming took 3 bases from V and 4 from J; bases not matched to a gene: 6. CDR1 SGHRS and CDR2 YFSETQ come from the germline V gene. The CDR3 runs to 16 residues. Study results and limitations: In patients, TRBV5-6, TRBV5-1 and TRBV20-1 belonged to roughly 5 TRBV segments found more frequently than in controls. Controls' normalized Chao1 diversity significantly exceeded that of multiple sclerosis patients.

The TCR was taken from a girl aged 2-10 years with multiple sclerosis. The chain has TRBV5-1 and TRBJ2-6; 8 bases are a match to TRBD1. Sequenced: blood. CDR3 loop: CASSSQGAGGANVLTF. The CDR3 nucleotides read TGCGCCAGCAGCTCCCAGGGGGCTGGGGGGGCCAACGTCCTGACTTTC.